The rows below give T cell receptor beta chains drawn from one sample of a study of T cell responses to AZD1222 COVID-19 vaccine. Assay: immunoSEQ multiplex PCR; the TCRdb copy retains only in-frame clones and omits some. The sample carries 95,000 to 150,000 clones, around 87% recorded once. Here the sequenced sample was peripheral blood, taken on day 0 of AZD1222 vaccination. The receptor source for this set is an adult in good health. Both conserved end residues are part of each CDR3. The D gene is left open where the match is weak. Expanded clones are given a class, and other clones once, few, many or no size at all.

TRBV3-1/TRBV3-2	-	TRBJ2-3	TRBD2	TGTGCCAGCAGCCTGGGACTAGCGGGGGGCACAGATACGCAGTATTTT	CASSLGLAGGTDTQYF
TRBV19	-	TRBJ1-3	-	TGTGCCAGTAGCCCCCGAGAGTTCTCTGGAAACACCATATATTTT	CASSPREFSGNTIYF
TRBV6-1	once	TRBJ1-2	-	TGTGCCAGCAGTCATACTGGCTACACCTTC	CASSHTGYTF
TRBV5-1	-	TRBJ1-2	-	TGCGCCAGCAGCTTGGGACCGCCCGGCTACACCTTC	CASSLGPPGYTF
TRBV5-1	-	TRBJ1-1	TRBD1	TGCGCCAGCAGCTTGGAACAGGGGAAGAGTGTGGCTGAAGCTTTCTTT	CASSLEQGKSVAEAFF
TRBV19	-	TRBJ1-1	-	TGTGCCAGTAGTATAACAGGGAACACTGAAGCTTTCTTT	CASSITGNTEAFF
TRBV30	-	TRBJ1-6	TRBD1	TGTGCCTGGAGTGTAAGTTCGACAGGGGGGACCTATAATTCACCCCTCCACTTT	CAWSVSSTGGTYNSPLHF
TRBV5-1	-	TRBJ2-7	TRBD2	TGCGCCAGCAGCTTGTCGGCGGGAGGGCCGATAGAGCAGTACTTC	CASSLSAGGPIEQYF
TRBV7-9	few	TRBJ1-5	-	TGTGCCAGCAGTTCAGGTGGAAATCAGCCCCAGCATTTT	CASSSGGNQPQHF
TRBV11-2	once	TRBJ2-1	-	TGTGCCAGCAGCTCCCGAACTAGGAGCGGGCCACTTTACAATGAGCAGTTCTTC	CASSSRTRSGPLYNEQFF
TRBV7-2	-	TRBJ1-4	TRBD1	TGTGCCAGCAGCTTACGCCAGGGGGGTGAAAAACTGTTTTTT	CASSLRQGGEKLFF
TRBV2	-	TRBJ1-1	TRBD1	TGTGCCAGCGGCAGGGGGATGAACACTGAAGCTTTCTTT	CASGRGMNTEAFF
TRBV10-1	-	TRBJ2-1	TRBD2	TGCGCCAGCAGTGAGTCAAGCGGGGGGTCCTACAATGAGCAGTTCTTC	CASSESSGGSYNEQFF
TRBV7-2	-	TRBJ1-1	-	TGTGCCAGCAGCATGGACGGATACACTGAAGCTTTCTTT	CASSMDGYTEAFF
TRBV9	-	TRBJ1-1	-	TGTGCCAGCAGCGTAGGAGGCAGAAGCGGGACTGAAGCTTTCTTT	CASSVGGRSGTEAFF
TRBV10-3	-	TRBJ1-4	-	TGTGCCATCAGAGGGACCTTAAATGAAAAACTGTTTTTT	CAIRGTLNEKLFF
TRBV2	once	TRBJ2-6	TRBD1	TGTGCCAGCAGTGAAACGGGACAGGGCTCTGGGGCCAACGTCCTGACTTTC	CASSETGQGSGANVLTF
TRBV3-1/TRBV3-2	once	TRBJ2-1	-	TGTGCCAGCAGCGAACGGACCCTAACCAATGAGCAGTTCTTC	CASSERTLTNEQFF
TRBV9	-	TRBJ2-7	-	TGTGCCAGCAGCGTAGAAGGGTTGAGGGGCTACGAGCAGTACTTC	CASSVEGLRGYEQYF
TRBV27	once	TRBJ2-6	-	TGTGCCAGCAGTTTGTGGGGTTCTGGGGCCAACGTCCTGACTTTC	CASSLWGSGANVLTF
TRBV18	once	TRBJ2-2	TRBD2	TGTGCCAGCTCACCAAGGGCTAGCGGGGGAGCCACGGGTTCCGGGGAGCTGTTTTTT	CASSPRASGGATGSGELFF
TRBV7-2	-	TRBJ1-1	-	TGTGCCAGCAGCTCCTTCGGCGGCAAATCTCCTGAAGCTTTCTTT	CASSSFGGKSPEAFF
TRBV6-5	once	TRBJ2-3	TRBD2	TGTGCCAGCACTTTAGCGGGGGGCATTACAGATACGCAGTATTTT	CASTLAGGITDTQYF
TRBV19	-	TRBJ2-1	-	TGTGCCAGTAGTACCTACCCGATGGACGGCTCCTACAATGAGCAGTTCTTC	CASSTYPMDGSYNEQFF
TRBV4-1	-	TRBJ2-7	-	TGCGCCAGCAGCCAAATATATGGTCAGGGGTTCGAGCAGTACTTC	CASSQIYGQGFEQYF
TRBV19	-	TRBJ2-2	-	TGTGCCAGTAGGGTAGGATGGACGAACACCGGGGAGCTGTTTTTT	CASRVGWTNTGELFF
TRBV6-5	once	TRBJ1-1	-	TGTGCCAGCAGTTACGTGGGGGGGAGAGCTGAAGCTTTCTTT	CASSYVGGRAEAFF
TRBV18	-	TRBJ2-3	-	TGTGCCAGCTCGACAGAGTTTATCACAGATACGCAGTATTTT	CASSTEFITDTQYF
TRBV5-3	-	TRBJ1-2	-	TGTGCCAGAAGCCCCGCCATCCGGGAATGGGACTATGGCTACACCTTC	CARSPAIREWDYGYTF
TRBV19	-	TRBJ2-7	TRBD1	TGTGCCAGTAGTATAGGTATGGGACAGATCTACGAGCAGTACTTC	CASSIGMGQIYEQYF
TRBV24-1	-	TRBJ2-1	TRBD1	TGTGCCACCAGTGACCCCCCGGGACAGGGGTCCAATGAGCAGTTCTTC	CATSDPPGQGSNEQFF
TRBV9	-	TRBJ2-1	-	TGTGCCAGCAGCGTTGACCTTGTAGCGGAGTCCTACAATGAGCAGTTCTTC	CASSVDLVAESYNEQFF
TRBV9	-	TRBJ2-2	-	TGTGCCAGCAGCGTAAGTGGCGGGGTGAACACCGGGGAGCTGTTTTTT	CASSVSGGVNTGELFF
TRBV7-9	-	TRBJ2-7	TRBD1	TGTGCCAGCAGCTTAGATACAGGGGGATTCACCTACGAGCAGTACTTC	CASSLDTGGFTYEQYF
TRBV19	-	TRBJ2-1	TRBD2	TGTGCCAGTACTAACAGGGTGGTGGGGCTAGCGGGAGGGCCAGATGAGCAGTTCTTC	CASTNRVVGLAGGPDEQFF
TRBV19	-	TRBJ2-5	TRBD1	TGTGCCTCATCCCCCGGGACAGGCGTCGGGACCCAGTACTTC	CASSPGTGVGTQYF
TRBV30	-	TRBJ2-7	-	TGTGCCTGGAATATTAGGGGGGGTGGCTCCTACGAGCAGTACTTC	CAWNIRGGGSYEQYF
TRBV4-2	few	TRBJ1-2	TRBD1	TGTGCCAGCAGCCAAGATCTACAGGGGGTTGACTATGGCTACACCTTC	CASSQDLQGVDYGYTF
TRBV7-3	-	TRBJ1-2	-	TGTGCCAGCAGCTTAGAGGGGGGGCCTAACTATGGCTACACCTTC	CASSLEGGPNYGYTF
TRBV5-1	-	TRBJ1-5	-	TGCGCCAGCAGCCTCCTTGGCCAGCCCCAGCATTTT	CASSLLGQPQHF
TRBV7-2	-	TRBJ2-7	-	TGTGCCAGCAGCCTTACTAGTTTCGGGCAGTACTTC	CASSLTSFGQYF
TRBV5-4	-	TRBJ2-1	TRBD1	TGTGCCAGCAGCCCGGGACAGGCCAATGAGCAGTTCTTC	CASSPGQANEQFF
TRBV11-2	-	TRBJ2-1	TRBD2	TGTGCCAGCAGCCCCCAAGCGGGAGGGCCTGAGCAGTTCTTC	CASSPQAGGPEQFF
TRBV6-5	-	TRBJ2-7	-	TGTGCCAGCAGGACTGGTGGGGGCACCTACGAGCAGTACTTC	CASRTGGGTYEQYF
TRBV7-9	-	TRBJ2-1	-	TGTGCCAGCTTCCTAGGTTATGAGCAGTTCTTC	CASFLGYEQFF
TRBV5-1	-	TRBJ1-1	-	TGCGCCAGCAGCTTGTACGGCAGAAACACTGAAGCTTTCTTT	CASSLYGRNTEAFF
TRBV5-4	-	TRBJ2-7	-	TGTGCCAGCAGCCGGGACTCCTACGAGCAGTACTTC	CASSRDSYEQYF
TRBV28	-	TRBJ2-1	TRBD2	TGTGCCAGCAGCCCTAGCGGGAGTGTCAATGAGCAGTTCTTC	CASSPSGSVNEQFF
TRBV5-1	-	TRBJ1-1	-	TGCGCCAGCAGCTTTGGGGCAGGCCCTGAAGCTTTCTTT	CASSFGAGPEAFF
TRBV9	-	TRBJ1-5	-	TGTGCCAGCAGCGTAGGGGAAACCAATCAGCCCCAGCATTTT	CASSVGETNQPQHF
TRBV5-6	-	TRBJ1-5	-	TGTGCCAGCAGCTATCGGTGGGGCAATCAGCCCCAGCATTTT	CASSYRWGNQPQHF
TRBV27	-	TRBJ1-2	TRBD1	TGTGCCAGCAGCAAAGAGGACAGGGGGCGGTATGGCTACACCTTC	CASSKEDRGRYGYTF
TRBV18	once	TRBJ2-1	-	TGTGCCAGCTCACCAGCAGGGTCCCTCAATGAGCAGTTCTTC	CASSPAGSLNEQFF
TRBV4-2	-	TRBJ2-1	TRBD2	TGTGCCAGCAGCCTTGGACTAGCGGACAACAATGAGCAGTTCTTC	CASSLGLADNNEQFF
TRBV9	-	TRBJ2-2	-	TGTGCCAGCAGCGTAGTGTCATTATCTTGGGACTGGGGAACCGGGGAGCTGTTTTTT	CASSVVSLSWDWGTGELFF
TRBV3-1/TRBV3-2	-	TRBJ2-3	-	TGTGCCAGCAGCCTCCCGGGGGCAGGAGATACGCAGTATTTT	CASSLPGAGDTQYF
TRBV9	-	TRBJ1-6	-	TGTGCCAGCAGCGCCGTCCCAGGGCCAAGCGGTTCACCCCTCCACTTT	CASSAVPGPSGSPLHF
TRBV10-3	-	TRBJ2-7	-	TGTGCCATGGGGAGGAACGAGCAGTACTTC	CAMGRNEQYF
TRBV6-4	-	TRBJ2-2	-	TGTGCCAGCAGTGAGGAGTACGCCACCGGGGAGCTGTTTTTT	CASSEEYATGELFF
TRBV15	-	TRBJ1-4	-	TGTGCCACCAGCAGAGAACGGGCCCGGACGGATAATGAAAAACTGTTTTTT	CATSRERARTDNEKLFF